This TCR beta chain was sequenced for a study of spatial heterogeneity in lung cancer. Indicated time point: sample taken at primary tumor resection. The study sequenced unsorted whole RNA from tumor, nontumor lung or frozen PBMC. V lost 0 bases to trimming and J lost 2 bases, with 6 bases between them. The CDR3 is made up of 15 amino acids. Looked up from germline, CDR1 is SGHRS and CDR2 is YFSETQ. In this sample, this clonotype turned up a few times. Within a library made for alpha chains, this beta chain is off target, and its count is uninformative. TCRdb independently ran MiXCR on the 5' RACE reads; one entry per CDR3 protein. The table lists 4,500 to 6,500 distinct CDR3 sequences, 34% of them singletons.

The sequence was collected from a female donor with early-stage non-small cell lung cancer. This chain uses TRBV5-1 with TRBJ2-6; D uncertain. The material sequenced was PBMCs, taken at surgery. CDR3 sequence reads: CASSLALAGANVLTF. The CDR3 DNA follows: TGCGCCAGCAGCTTGGCCTTGGCTGGGGCCAACGTCCTGACTTTC.